The 23 T cell receptor beta chains below were found in one sample sequenced in a study of blood T cell repertoires in COVID-19. Profiled with immunoSEQ multiplex PCR; TCRdb holds only in-frame clones, not every one. In the table there are approximately 330,000 clones, roughly 89% of which are singletons. The specimen was peripheral blood. Receptors originate from a man younger than 40 with COVID-19, enrolled during active disease.

The rearrangement links TRBV7-2 to TRBJ1-1; no clear D gene. Trimming stripped 0 bases from V and 10 bases from J, with 18 bases between. Germline values: CDR1 SGHTA, CDR2 FQGNSA. CDR3 length equals 15 residues. CDR3 residues: CASSLAGLSGLPAFF. CDR3 nucleotide sequence: TGTGCCAGCAGCTTAGCAGGTCTGAGCGGTTTACCAGCTTTCTTT. The complete variable domain, with remaining parts taken from reference TRBV7-2 and TRBJ1-1, reads GAGVSQSPSNKVTEKGKDVELRCDPISGHTALYWYRQSLGQGLEFLIYFQGNSAPDKSGLPSDRFSAERTGGSVSTLTIQRTQQEDSAVYLCASSLAGLSGLPAFFGQGTRLTVV.

The V call is TRBV6-6, the J call TRBJ2-1; 7 bases are shared with TRBD2. The CDR3 has 15 amino acids. The junction had 5 bases not matched to a gene; V was cut back by 6 bases and J by 0 bases. Germline CDR1 and CDR2: MNHNY and SVGAGI (reference sequence). The CDR3 here is CASRWEGSSYNEQFF. The CDR3 DNA follows: TGTGCCAGCAGGTGGGAGGGAAGCTCCTACAATGAGCAGTTCTTC.

The chain joins TRBV27 to TRBJ2-3; 9 bases map to TRBD2. The germline gives CDR1 MNHEY, CDR2 SMNVEV (reference sequence). The CDR3 has 15 residues. V gave up 4 bases and J gave up 4 bases; unmatched junction bases: 6. The CDR3 nucleotides read TGTGCCAGCAGTTCCCTAGCGGGGTATGCAGATACGCAGTATTTT. Translation gives CASSSLAGYADTQYF.

The chain is built from TRBV21-1 and TRBJ1-3. TRBV21-1 is marked as a pseudogene. The CDR3 sequence is 17 residues long. The chain's CDR3 is CATPRGGARSSGNTIYF. CDR3 in DNA: TGTGCCACCCCAAGGGGGGGGGCCCGTAGCTCTGGAAACACCATATATTTT.

This chain links TRBV24-1 with TRBJ2-1; TRBD2 aligns across 11 bases. CDR3 length: 16 residues. The V segment lost 3 bases and the J segment 9 bases; nucleotides outside the gene matches: 9. CDR1 and CDR2 (germline): KGHDR, SFDVKD. The chain's CDR3 is CATSDAPSSGGTEQFF. The DNA of the CDR3 is TGTGCCACCAGTGATGCACCCTCTAGCGGGGGGACTGAGCAGTTCTTC.

The table lists this clone with a count of one. V and J are TRBV18 and TRBJ1-4, with no clear D. The CDR3 length is 16 residues. The germline V gene encodes CDR1 KGHSH and CDR2 LQKENI. Trimming pared 4 bases from V and 0 bases from J, leaving 12 bases between. CDR3 in amino acids: CASSHGETATNEKLFF. The CDR3 DNA sequence: TGTGCCAGCTCACATGGAGAAACCGCAACTAATGAAAAACTGTTTTTT.

The CDR3 spells CASRMGLTYGYTF. Here the CDR3 DNA reads TGTGCCAGCAGGATGGGACTGACCTATGGCTACACCTTC. This chain links TRBV6-5 with TRBJ1-2, with D tentatively TRBD1 (5 bases). CDR1 is MNHEY, CDR2 SVGAGI, per germline. V was trimmed by 6 bases and J by 4 bases, leaving 12 bases between them. This CDR3 region has 13 residues.

This clone was seen a single time. This sequence joins TRBV27 and TRBJ1-1, with D perhaps TRBD1 (5 bases). The CDR3 sequence is 13 residues long. CDR1 is MNHEY and CDR2 is SMNVEV in the germline V gene (reference sequence). Between the trimmed V and J ends, which lost 8 bases and 7 bases, there was a span of 17 bases. The CDR3 coding sequence is TGTGCCAGCTCCCCACGGGGGGTCTATGAAGCTTTCTTT. Translation gives CASSPRGVYEAFF.

V usage is TRBV5-1 and J usage is TRBJ2-7; D is possibly TRBD2 (6 bases). Trimming removed 0 bases at V and 3 bases at J, with 10 bases between. CDR1 is SGHRS, CDR2 YFSETQ, per germline. This CDR3 comprises 14 residues. The CDR3 DNA sequence: TGCGCCAGCAGCTTGGATGTTAGCGGCTACGAGCAGTACTTC. It translates to CASSLDVSGYEQYF.

The rearrangement uses TRBV9 and TRBJ2-2, with a weak D call TRBD1 (6 bases). In germline, CDR1 is SGDLS, CDR2 YYNGEE. This CDR3 spans 17 amino acids. V lost 4 bases to trimming and J lost 1 base, with 17 bases between them. For the CDR3, the DNA is TGTGCCAGCAGCCCTCGGACGTGGGGGCTGAACACCGGGGAGCTGTTTTTT. Its protein is CASSPRTWGLNTGELFF.

CDR3 in amino acids: CASSLGSTGNTEAFF. The CDR3 nucleotides are TGTGCCAGCAGCTTAGGTTCAACAGGGAACACTGAAGCTTTCTTT. The V gene is TRBV7-9, the J gene TRBJ1-1, with D maybe TRBD1 (5 bases). Germline V gene data show CDR1 as SEHNR and CDR2 as FQNEAQ (reference sequence). CDR3 length equals 15 residues. V shed 1 base and J shed 1 base, with 10 bases lying between them.

This chain joins TRBV4-1 and TRBJ2-5; D is ambiguous. The CDR3 is made up of 16 amino acids. The V end was cut by 1 base, the J end by 5 bases, with 17 bases between. Germline CDR1 is MGHRA and CDR2 is YSYEKL. CDR3: CASSQVDAGARETQYF. The CDR3 DNA reads TGCGCCAGCAGCCAAGTCGACGCTGGAGCGCGGGAGACCCAGTACTTC.

As regards this clone: Other DNA sequences in this specimen translate into the identical CDR3. The chain recombines TRBV28 with TRBJ2-7, with 7 positions matching TRBD1. Germline V gene data show CDR1 as MDHEN and CDR2 as SYDVKM. The V gene end was trimmed by 6 bases and the J gene end by 0 bases; junction bases not matched to a gene: 5. The CDR3 has 14 residues. CDR3 loop: CASSSGGSSYEQYF. The DNA of the CDR3 is TGTGCCAGCAGCTCAGGGGGAAGCTCCTACGAGCAGTACTTC.

This clone was detected only once. The V and J genes are TRBV7-3 and TRBJ2-1; TRBD2 matches 10 bases. The V and J ends lost 5 bases and 4 bases, in that order; junction bases with no gene match: 11. CDR1 and CDR2 from the germline V gene are SGHTA and FQGTGA. This CDR3 has 17 amino acids. CDR3: CASSAGSGTSAYNEQFF. The CDR3 DNA is TGTGCCAGCAGCGCTGGGTCCGGGACTAGCGCTTACAATGAGCAGTTCTTC.

A few counts support this clone. The chain links TRBV12-3 or TRBV12-4 to TRBJ1-1, with unresolved D. There are 12 residues in the CDR3. V lost 2 bases and J 12 bases, leaving 13 bases between the germline ends. The DNA of the CDR3 is TGTGCCAGCAGTTTAAAATTACAGACATCTTTCTTT. Translating gives CASSLKLQTSFF.

The V call is TRBV29-1, the J call TRBJ2-7; TRBD1 aligns across 8 bases. This CDR3 is 13 amino acids long. CDR1 is SQVTM and CDR2 is ANQGSEA in the germline V gene. The V and J ends lost 5 bases and 7 bases, in that order; junction bases with no gene match: 10. The CDR3 nucleotides are TGCAGCGTTAGGAACAGGGGGATGGGTGAGCAGTACTTC. Protein: CSVRNRGMGEQYF.

The rearrangement links TRBV11-3 to TRBJ2-2, with TRBD2 matching over 7 bases. The CDR3 extends over 15 amino acids. Germline V CDR1 and CDR2: SGHNT, YENEEA. The junction had 10 bases not matched to a gene; V was cut back by 6 bases and J by 6 bases. The CDR3 here is CASSSGEGRAGELFF. The DNA for the CDR3 is TGTGCCAGCAGTTCGGGGGAGGGCCGTGCCGGGGAGCTGTTTTTT. Together with reference TRBV11-3 and TRBJ2-2, the CDR3 gives the full variable domain: EAGVVQSPRYKIIEKKQPVAFWCNPISGHNTLYWYLQNLGQGPELLIRYENEEAVDDSQLPKDRFSAERLKGVDSTLKIQPAELGDSAVYLCASSSGEGRAGELFFGEGSRLTVL.

J is TRBJ1-6 and V is TRBV27, with TRBD1 as a possible D gene (5 bases). V lost 5 bases and J 5 bases, leaving 13 bases between the germline ends. Germline lookup yields CDR1 MNHEY and CDR2 SMNVEV (reference sequence). This CDR3 region has 15 residues. In nucleotides, the CDR3 is TGTGCCAGCAGTCCCTTTGACAGAAATAATTCACCCCTCCACTTT. Residues: CASSPFDRNNSPLHF.

The rearrangement links TRBV3-1 (or the pseudogene TRBV3-2) to TRBJ1-2; D is perhaps TRBD1 (6 bases). The germline V gene has CDR1 LGHDT and CDR2 YNNKEL (reference sequence). V lost 2 bases to trimming and J lost 6 bases, with 10 bases between them. This CDR3 has 13 residues. Here the CDR3 reads CASSQQGIDGYTF. The CDR3 bases are TGTGCCAGCAGCCAACAGGGGATCGATGGCTACACCTTC.

In its sample, this clone was seen a few times. Other DNA sequences in the same sample also yield this CDR3. The CDR3: CASSPGQTYEQYF. The CDR3 nucleotides are TGTGCCAGCAGTCCGGGACAGACCTACGAGCAGTACTTC. The genes are TRBV28 and TRBJ2-7; 7 bases line up with TRBD1. Trimming at V came to 5 bases and at J to 2 bases, leaving 3 bases not matched to a gene. This CDR3 spans 13 amino acids. Germline V lookup: CDR1 MDHEN, CDR2 SYDVKM.

The chain couples TRBV9 to TRBJ1-4; 8 bases fit TRBD1. CDR3 length: 15 amino acids. The trim removed 3 bases at V and 5 bases at J, leaving 6 bases unmatched. Per the germline V gene, CDR1 is SGDLS and CDR2 is YYNGEE. CDR3 region: CASSGPQGGNEKLFF. The CDR3, as DNA: TGTGCCAGCAGCGGACCACAGGGGGGAAATGAAAAACTGTTTTTT.

V and J are TRBV10-2 and TRBJ1-1; D gene unclear. The CDR3 spans 13 residues. The V gene's germline CDR1 is WSHSY and CDR2 SAAADI. Trimming pared 4 bases from V and 0 bases from J, leaving 6 bases between. The CDR3 protein is CASSGHVNTEAFF. The DNA of the CDR3 is TGCGCCAGCAGTGGACACGTGAACACTGAAGCTTTCTTT.

The chain carries TRBV5-5 and TRBJ1-5, with TRBD1 identical over 7 bases. Looked up from germline, CDR1 is SGHKS and CDR2 is YYEKEE (reference sequence). The CDR3 is made up of 16 amino acids. Losses at the gene ends were 4 bases for V and 0 bases for J; bases not matched to a gene: 7. CDR3 in amino acids: CASSKGQSFSNQPQHF. In DNA form, the CDR3 reads TGTGCCAGCAGCAAGGGACAGAGCTTTAGCAATCAGCCCCAGCATTTT.